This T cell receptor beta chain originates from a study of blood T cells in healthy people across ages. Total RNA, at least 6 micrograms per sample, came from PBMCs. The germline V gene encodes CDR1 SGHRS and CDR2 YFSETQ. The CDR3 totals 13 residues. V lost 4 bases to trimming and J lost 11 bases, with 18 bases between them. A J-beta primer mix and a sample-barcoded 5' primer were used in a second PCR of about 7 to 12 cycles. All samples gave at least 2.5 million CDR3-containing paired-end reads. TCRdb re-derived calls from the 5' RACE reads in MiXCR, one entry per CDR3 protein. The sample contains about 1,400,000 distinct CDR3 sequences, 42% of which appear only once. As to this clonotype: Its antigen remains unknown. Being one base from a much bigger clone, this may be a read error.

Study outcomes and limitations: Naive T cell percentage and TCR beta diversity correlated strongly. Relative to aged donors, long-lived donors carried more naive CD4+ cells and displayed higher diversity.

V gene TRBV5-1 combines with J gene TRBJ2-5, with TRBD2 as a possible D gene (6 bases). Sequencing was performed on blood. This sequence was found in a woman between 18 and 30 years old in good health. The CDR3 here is CASSGRRDNEQYF. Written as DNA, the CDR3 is TGCGCCAGCAGCGGGAGGAGAGACAATGAGCAGTACTTC.